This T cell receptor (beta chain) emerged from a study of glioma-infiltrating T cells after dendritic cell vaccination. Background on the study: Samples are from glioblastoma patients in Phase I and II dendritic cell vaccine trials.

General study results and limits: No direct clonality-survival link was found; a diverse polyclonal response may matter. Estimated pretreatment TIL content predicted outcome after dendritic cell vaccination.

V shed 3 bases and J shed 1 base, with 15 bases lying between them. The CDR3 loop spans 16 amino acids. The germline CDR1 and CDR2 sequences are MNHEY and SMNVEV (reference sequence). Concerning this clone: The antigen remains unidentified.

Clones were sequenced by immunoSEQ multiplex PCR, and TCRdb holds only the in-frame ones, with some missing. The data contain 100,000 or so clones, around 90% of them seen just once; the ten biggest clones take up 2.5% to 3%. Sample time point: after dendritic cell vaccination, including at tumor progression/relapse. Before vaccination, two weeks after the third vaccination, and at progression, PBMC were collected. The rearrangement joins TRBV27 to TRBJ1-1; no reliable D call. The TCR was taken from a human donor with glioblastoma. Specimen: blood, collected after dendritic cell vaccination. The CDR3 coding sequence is TGTGCCAGCAGTTTGAGGCCAGAAAAGTCGAACACTGAAGCTTTCTTT. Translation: CASSLRPEKSNTEAFF.